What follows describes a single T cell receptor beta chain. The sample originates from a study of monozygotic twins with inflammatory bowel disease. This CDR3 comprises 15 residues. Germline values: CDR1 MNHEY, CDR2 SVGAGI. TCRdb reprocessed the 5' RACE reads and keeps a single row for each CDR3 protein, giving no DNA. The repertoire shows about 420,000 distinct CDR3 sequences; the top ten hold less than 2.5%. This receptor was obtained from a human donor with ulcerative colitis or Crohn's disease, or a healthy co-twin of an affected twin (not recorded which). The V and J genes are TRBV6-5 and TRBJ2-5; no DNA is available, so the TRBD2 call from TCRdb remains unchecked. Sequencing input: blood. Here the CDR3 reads CASSYSAGVEETQYF.